Sequencing of this T cell receptor (beta chain) was carried out in a study of blood T cell repertoires in COVID-19. Study-level information: Italy, Spain and the United States were the sources of the convalescent and acute COVID-19 samples.

This clone appeared a single time. Germline CDR1 is SGHTA and CDR2 is FQGNSA. The CDR3 sequence is 14 residues long. Trimming removed 1 base from V and 1 base from J, with 5 bases in between. Assay: immunoSEQ multiplex PCR; the TCRdb copy retains only in-frame clones and omits some. The sample comprises over 200,000 clones, roughly nine tenths of which are singletons, and approximately 3.3% rests with the top ten. This TCR came from a woman aged 45 to 65 in a cohort exposed to, infected with or recovered from COVID-19 (not recorded which). The sample comprised PBMCs or T cells enriched from blood (not recorded which). The genes are TRBV7-2 and TRBJ1-3, with D hard to call. CDR3 DNA sequence: TGTGCCAGCAGCTTAGACATATCTGGAAACACCATATATTTT. Protein: CASSLDISGNTIYF.